Presented here are 5 T cell receptor beta chains from one specimen sequenced in a study of regulatory T cells in long-lasting Graves disease. Time point defined: persistent/refractory GD, antithyroid drugs over 5 years with positive TRAb. RNA from PBMCs was the source of the TCR library. Construction of the TCR beta libraries employed iRepertoire HTBI primers in conjunction with Arm-PCR of CDR3 regions. TCRdb re-analysed the multiplex PCR reads in MiXCR, keeping a single row per CDR3 protein. The table shows under 500,000 distinct CDR3 sequences, with about a fifth occurring only once. Source: peripheral blood mononuclear cells (PBMCs), taken when the disease was refractory, from a patient treated with antithyroid drugs. The receptors come from a female donor with Graves disease.

This clonotype was picked up many times. The gene calls are TRBV20-1 and TRBJ2-7; 11 bases line up with TRBD2. Germline V gives CDR1 DFQATT, CDR2 SNEGSKA (reference sequence). This CDR3 spans 15 amino acids. The V and J ends lost 3 bases and 4 bases, in that order; junction bases with no gene match: 8. CDR3 nucleotides: TGCAGTGCTAGGGATAGCGGGAGGGCCGAGTACGAGCAGTACTTC. Translation: CSARDSGRAEYEQYF.

This clonotype was recorded at least ten times. V gene TRBV7-2 combines with J gene TRBJ2-5; 11 bases map to TRBD1. Germline V gene lookup returns CDR1 SGHTA and CDR2 FQGNSA. V trimming: 0 bases; J trimming: 5 bases; junction bases outside the gene matches: 5. The CDR3 sequence is 16 residues long. CDR3 sequence (DNA): TGTGCCAGCAGCTTAGCGCGGACAGGGGGCAGGGAGACCCAGTACTTC. As protein: CASSLARTGGRETQYF.

This clonotype was detected many times. The rearrangement joins TRBV27 to TRBJ2-5; D uncertain. The CDR3 runs to 15 residues. Trimming stripped 3 bases from V and 5 bases from J, with 16 bases between. Germline CDR1 is MNHEY and CDR2 is SMNVEV (reference sequence). The CDR3 bases are TGTGCCAGCAGTTTGGGCAGGCCCTCTTGGGAGACCCAGTACTTC. This translates into CASSLGRPSWETQYF.

This clonotype was seen only a few times. V is TRBV7-9 and J is TRBJ2-2; D remains unclear. Trimming removed 7 bases at V and 9 bases at J, with 12 bases between. The CDR3 is 12 amino acids. CDR1 is SEHNR, CDR2 FQNEAQ, per germline (reference sequence). CDR3 in DNA: TGTGCCAGCAACCTAACGGACCGGGAGCTGTTTTTT. It translates to CASNLTDRELFF.

The sample holds many counts of this clonotype. V usage is TRBV28 and J usage is TRBJ2-7; 10 bases map to TRBD1. This CDR3 has 16 residues. Germline V gene lookup returns CDR1 MDHEN and CDR2 SYDVKM. The trim removed 4 bases at V and 3 bases at J, leaving 9 bases unmatched. The chain's CDR3 is CASSSPGTGVLYEQYF. CDR3 DNA sequence: TGTGCCAGCAGTTCCCCCGGGACAGGGGTGCTCTACGAGCAGTACTTC.